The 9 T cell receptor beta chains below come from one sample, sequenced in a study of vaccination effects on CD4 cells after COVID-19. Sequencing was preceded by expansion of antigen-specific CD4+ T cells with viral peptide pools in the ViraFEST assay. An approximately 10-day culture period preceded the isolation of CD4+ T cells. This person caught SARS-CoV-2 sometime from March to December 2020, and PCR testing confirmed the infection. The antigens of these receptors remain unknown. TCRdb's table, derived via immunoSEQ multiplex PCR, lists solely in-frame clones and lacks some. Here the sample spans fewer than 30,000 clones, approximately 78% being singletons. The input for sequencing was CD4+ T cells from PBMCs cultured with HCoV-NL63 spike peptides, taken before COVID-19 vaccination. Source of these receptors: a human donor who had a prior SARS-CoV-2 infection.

For the CDR3, the DNA is TGTGCCTATAAGGGGCGGGAGGACACTGAAGCTTTCTTT. It yields the protein CAYKGREDTEAFF. The chain employs TRBV7-9 and TRBJ1-1, with TRBD1 as a possible D gene (5 bases). The germline gives CDR1 SEHNR, CDR2 FQNEAQ (reference sequence). The CDR3 is made up of 13 amino acids. V was shortened by 11 bases and J by 3 bases, with 16 bases between the two germline ends.

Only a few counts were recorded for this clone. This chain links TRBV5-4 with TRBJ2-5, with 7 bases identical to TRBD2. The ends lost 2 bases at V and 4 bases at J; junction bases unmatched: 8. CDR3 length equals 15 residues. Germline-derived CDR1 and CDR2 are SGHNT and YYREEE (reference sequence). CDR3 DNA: TGTGCCAGCAGCTTAGACTTGACGGGGGGAGAGACCCAGTACTTC. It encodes CASSLDLTGGETQYF.

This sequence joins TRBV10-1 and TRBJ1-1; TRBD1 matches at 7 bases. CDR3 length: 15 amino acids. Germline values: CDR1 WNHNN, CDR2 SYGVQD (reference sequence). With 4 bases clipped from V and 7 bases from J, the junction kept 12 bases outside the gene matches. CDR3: CASSAGDSFPYEAFF. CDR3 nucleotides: TGCGCCAGCAGTGCTGGGGACAGCTTCCCTTATGAAGCTTTCTTT.

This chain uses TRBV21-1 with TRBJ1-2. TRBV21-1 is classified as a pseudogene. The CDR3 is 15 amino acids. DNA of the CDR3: TGTGCCAGCAGGGCGCCGGAAGCAAGGGACTATGGCTACACCTTC. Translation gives CASRAPEARDYGYTF.

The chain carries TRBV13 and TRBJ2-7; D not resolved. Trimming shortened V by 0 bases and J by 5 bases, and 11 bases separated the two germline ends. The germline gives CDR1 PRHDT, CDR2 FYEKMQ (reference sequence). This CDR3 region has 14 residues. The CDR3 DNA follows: TGTGCCAGCAGCTTAGGCCGTCCGGGCCACGAGCAGTACTTC. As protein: CASSLGRPGHEQYF.

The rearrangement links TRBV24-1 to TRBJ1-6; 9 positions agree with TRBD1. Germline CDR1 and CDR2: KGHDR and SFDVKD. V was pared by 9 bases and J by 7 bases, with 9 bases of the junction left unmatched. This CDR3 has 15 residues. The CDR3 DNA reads TGTGCCACCCTTGCTCCGGGACAGGGAAATTCACCCCTCCACTTT. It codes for CATLAPGQGNSPLHF.

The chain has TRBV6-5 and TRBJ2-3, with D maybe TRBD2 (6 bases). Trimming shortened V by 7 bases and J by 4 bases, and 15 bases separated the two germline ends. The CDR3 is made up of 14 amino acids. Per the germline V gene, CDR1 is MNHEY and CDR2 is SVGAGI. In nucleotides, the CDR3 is TGTGCCAGCAACCTACGCGGGGCCTCAGATACGCAGTATTTT. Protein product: CASNLRGASDTQYF.

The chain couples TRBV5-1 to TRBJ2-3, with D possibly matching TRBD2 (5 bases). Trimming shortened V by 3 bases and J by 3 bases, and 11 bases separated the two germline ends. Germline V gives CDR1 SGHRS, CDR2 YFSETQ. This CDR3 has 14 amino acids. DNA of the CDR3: TGCGCCAGCAGCTCCCTACCGGGGACAGATACGCAGTATTTT. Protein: CASSSLPGTDTQYF.

As DNA, the CDR3 is TGTGCCAGCAGCTCGGGGGGGCCCCCCTACAATGAGCAGTTCTTC. This translates into CASSSGGPPYNEQFF. The rearrangement uses TRBV9 and TRBJ2-1; 8 bases match TRBD2. Germline CDR1 reads SGDLS; CDR2 reads YYNGEE. J gave up 2 bases and V 4 bases, and 5 bases lay outside the gene matches. The CDR3 consists of 15 residues.